This passage covers 26 T cell receptor beta chains from one sample sequenced in a study of identical twins. TCRdb ran MiXCR on the 5' RACE reads and lists one entry per CDR3 protein. The table includes more than 650,000 distinct CDR3 sequences, 5.5% to 6.5% detected once. Sequences were obtained from naive T cells sorted from blood. These receptors were taken from a man between 18 and 35 years old in good health.

This clonotype was picked up many times. The V and J genes are TRBV25-1 and TRBJ2-1; TRBD2 might be the D (6 bases). The CDR3 runs 14 residues. Deletions cut 4 bases from V and 3 bases from J, with 10 bases between. Germline V CDR1 and CDR2: MGHDK, SYGVNS. CDR3 region: CASSGPGVYNEQFF. Written as DNA, the CDR3 is TGTGCCAGCAGTGGACCGGGAGTCTACAATGAGCAGTTCTTC.

This clonotype was seen ten or more times. The gene calls are TRBV7-2 and TRBJ2-6; no clear D. V was cut by 7 bases and J by 3 bases, with 10 bases left in between. CDR3 size: 14 residues. CDR1 SGHTA and CDR2 FQGNSA come from the germline V gene. CDR3 sequence reads: CASTPDFGANVLTF. The CDR3, as DNA: TGTGCCAGCACCCCTGATTTTGGGGCCAACGTCCTGACTTTC.

This clonotype was detected many times. V is TRBV10-3 and J is TRBJ2-3; D may be TRBD2 (6 bases). V dropped 4 bases and J dropped 0 bases, with 11 bases sitting between them. The CDR3 is 15 amino acids. From germline, CDR1 is ENHRY and CDR2 SYGVKD. CDR3 sequence reads: CAISVSSGSTDTQYF. CDR3 sequence (DNA): TGTGCCATCAGTGTCTCAAGCGGGAGCACAGATACGCAGTATTTT.

This clonotype turned up a few times. The rearrangement joins TRBV24-1 to TRBJ2-1, with no clear D. With 0 bases removed from V and 8 bases from J, the gap between germline ends came to 10 bases. CDR3 size: 14 residues. Germline V gives CDR1 KGHDR, CDR2 SFDVKD. The CDR3, as DNA: TGTGCCACCAGTGATTTGCCCTTTGGAGATGAGCAGTTCTTC. Translating gives CATSDLPFGDEQFF.

V gene TRBV5-1 combines with J gene TRBJ2-7, with 8 nucleotides matching TRBD2. Germline-derived CDR1 and CDR2 are SGHRS and YFSETQ. Trimming at V came to 3 bases and at J to 0 bases, leaving 8 bases not matched to a gene. The CDR3 runs to 16 residues. CDR3 sequence reads: CASSYGERESSYEQYF. CDR3 bases: TGCGCCAGCAGCTACGGGGAGCGGGAGAGCTCCTACGAGCAGTACTTC.

In this sample, this clonotype turned up many times. The chain combines TRBV20-1 with TRBJ2-1, with 9 nucleotides matching TRBD1. CDR1 is DFQATT, CDR2 SNEGSKA, per germline (reference sequence). V dropped 1 base and J dropped 3; count of bases not matched to a gene: 4. There are 15 residues in the CDR3. CDR3 region: CSARGTGAVYNEQFF. The DNA for the CDR3 is TGCAGTGCTAGAGGGACAGGGGCGGTCTACAATGAGCAGTTCTTC.

This clonotype was counted many times. Germline and junction disagree at one end, which may indicate a read error. The rearrangement links TRBV6-2 or TRBV6-3 to TRBJ2-3; D is perhaps TRBD1 (5 bases). This CDR3 spans 15 amino acids. The germline V gene has CDR1 MNHEY and CDR2 SVGEGT. CDR3 bases: TGTGCCAGCAATTACCCCGAGGACAACACAGATACGCAGTATTTT. It yields the protein CASNYPEDNTDTQYF.

The table lists this clonotype with a few counts. This chain connects TRBV5-1 to TRBJ2-7, with 9 bases that match TRBD1. The CDR3 extends over 13 amino acids. Losses at the gene ends were 3 bases for V and 6 bases for J; bases not matched to a gene: 4. Per the germline V gene, CDR1 is SGHRS and CDR2 is YFSETQ. The CDR3 DNA reads as TGCGCCAGCAGCTCCGGGACAGGGAGCGAGCAGTACGTC. This codes for CASSSGTGSEQYV.

The chain uses TRBV19 and TRBJ2-1; 7 nucleotides align to TRBD1. J lost 6 bases, V lost 5 bases, and 7 bases had no gene match. Germline V gene sequence: CDR1 LNHDA, CDR2 SQIVND (reference sequence). The CDR3 extends over 14 amino acids. The CDR3 nucleotides are TGTGCCAGTAGTCTCACCTACAGGGGCAATGAGCAGTTCTTC. Translating gives CASSLTYRGNEQFF.

This sequence joins TRBV20-1 and TRBJ2-3, with D possibly matching TRBD2 (7 bases). The CDR3 is 12 residues long. V dropped 6 bases and J dropped 4 bases, with 11 bases sitting between them. The germline CDR1 and CDR2 sequences are DFQATT and SNEGSKA (reference sequence). CDR3 residues: CSAGAGADTQYF. The CDR3 nucleotides are TGCAGTGCGGGGGCGGGAGCAGATACGCAGTATTTT.

This clonotype was seen repeatedly, ten times or more. The chain has TRBV7-6 and TRBJ1-1; the D is unclear. Germline values: CDR1 SGHVS, CDR2 FNYEAQ. The V end lost 0 bases, the J end lost 4 bases, and 12 bases lay between the germline ends. This CDR3 has 15 amino acids. In DNA, the CDR3 is TGTGCCAGCAGCTTAGCGATCGGGGAAGGCACTGAAGCTTTCTTT. It encodes CASSLAIGEGTEAFF.

This sequence joins TRBV7-9 and TRBJ2-2, with 8 bases aligning to TRBD1. The CDR3 length is 13 residues. The germline V gene encodes CDR1 SEHNR and CDR2 FQNEAQ (reference sequence). The junction had 6 bases not matched to a gene; V was cut back by 8 bases and J by 7 bases. Here the CDR3 reads CASLQGADGELFF. CDR3 DNA: TGTGCCAGCTTGCAGGGGGCAGACGGGGAGCTGTTTTTT.

This clonotype was recorded many times. V usage is TRBV29-1 and J usage is TRBJ2-3; 9 bases fit TRBD2. The CDR3 spans 14 residues. Germline CDR1 SQVTM, CDR2 ANQGSEA. J was trimmed by 2 bases and V by 6 bases; bases with no gene match: 6. The CDR3 nucleotides read TGCAGCGTATCCGTAGCGGGGGACACAGATACGCAGTATTTT. It is translated as CSVSVAGDTDTQYF.

There are many counts of this clonotype. DNA of the CDR3: TGCAGTGCCGCCCCTAGCGGGACGATGGGTTACAATGAGCAGTTCTTC. Its translation: CSAAPSGTMGYNEQFF. The chain couples TRBV20-1 to TRBJ2-1; 9 bases match TRBD2. Germline trimming cut 6 bases from V and 4 bases from J; bases unmatched to any gene: 13. Germline V gene lookup returns CDR1 DFQATT and CDR2 SNEGSKA (reference sequence). The length of the CDR3 is 16 residues.

The gene calls are TRBV4-1 and TRBJ2-3, with D maybe TRBD2 (5 bases). V lost 1 base, J lost 8 bases, and 16 bases lay in between. Germline V gives CDR1 MGHRA, CDR2 YSYEKL. The CDR3 has 15 residues. CDR3 amino acids: CASSQVSGTSVTQYF. CDR3 DNA: TGCGCCAGCAGCCAAGTGTCGGGAACGAGTGTTACGCAGTATTTT.

V gene TRBV4-3 combines with J gene TRBJ2-7; 7 nucleotides line up with TRBD2. V lost 2 bases and J lost 1; bases outside the gene matches: 5. The CDR3 runs 15 residues. The germline gives CDR1 LGHNA, CDR2 YSLEER. The CDR3 here is CASSQYGLGSYEQYF. The CDR3 DNA reads as TGCGCCAGCAGCCAATATGGACTAGGATCCTACGAGCAGTACTTC.

This clonotype was recorded a few times. The chain is built from TRBV5-1 and TRBJ2-1; D is ambiguous. Germline lookup yields CDR1 SGHRS and CDR2 YFSETQ. This CDR3 spans 12 amino acids. Trimming pared 5 bases from V and 8 bases from J, leaving 11 bases between. The CDR3 nucleotides are TGCGCCAGCAGAGATACGAACTATGAGCAGTTCTTC. It codes for CASRDTNYEQFF.

This chain connects TRBV5-1 to TRBJ2-2; weak D call: TRBD2 (5 bases). Per the germline V gene, CDR1 is SGHRS and CDR2 is YFSETQ. This CDR3 has 15 amino acids. Trimming pared 5 bases from V and 6 bases from J, leaving 17 bases between. The CDR3 loop reads CASSQGLSRAGELFF. CDR3 DNA: TGCGCCAGCAGTCAAGGACTGTCTAGGGCCGGGGAGCTGTTTTTT.

This clonotype was seen at least ten times. The chain uses TRBV25-1 and TRBJ2-1; D uncertain. The germline gives CDR1 MGHDK, CDR2 SYGVNS. Trimming stripped 4 bases from V and 5 bases from J, with 12 bases between. This CDR3 has 14 residues. In DNA, the CDR3 is TGTGCCAGCAGTGCCCGGATCGACAACAATGAGCAGTTCTTC. As protein: CASSARIDNNEQFF.

This clonotype was observed a handful of times. This chain joins TRBV5-5 and TRBJ2-7; a weak D match, TRBD2 (7 bases). V was cut by 4 bases and J by 3 bases, with 14 bases left in between. Germline assignment: CDR1 SGHKS and CDR2 YYEKEE (reference sequence). The CDR3 length is 14 residues. The CDR3 nucleotides are TGTGCCAGCAGCCCGGGGGGCAGCTACTACGAGCAGTACTTC. It yields the protein CASSPGGSYYEQYF.

This clonotype was seen only a few times. V and J are TRBV12-3 or TRBV12-4 and TRBJ2-3; 7 nucleotides line up with TRBD1. The CDR3 has 16 amino acids. The V segment lost 3 bases and the J segment 5 bases; nucleotides outside the gene matches: 11. The CDR3 spells CASSFSTGMGRDTQYF. CDR3 DNA sequence: TGTGCCAGCAGTTTCTCGACAGGGATGGGTAGAGATACGCAGTATTTT.

This clonotype was seen ten or more times. The J gene is TRBJ2-1, the V gene TRBV20-1; 11 bases line up with TRBD2. This CDR3 contains 16 residues. The junction had 6 bases not matched to a gene; V was cut back by 2 bases and J by 3 bases. CDR1 DFQATT and CDR2 SNEGSKA come from the germline V gene (reference sequence). The DNA for the CDR3 is TGCAGTGCTAGATTTCTAGCGGGAGGTGGCTACAATGAGCAGTTCTTC. Translation: CSARFLAGGGYNEQFF.

The V call is TRBV2, the J call TRBJ2-5; possibly TRBD1 or TRBD2 for D (5 bases each). CDR1 is SNHLY, CDR2 FYNNEI, per germline. CDR3 size: 13 residues. V gave up 9 bases and J gave up 2 bases, with 13 bases separating them. For the CDR3, the DNA is TGTGCCAGTGTTGGGGGAAATCAAGAGACCCAGTACTTC. This sequence encodes CASVGGNQETQYF.

This clonotype was counted at least ten times. The CDR3 DNA is TGTGCCAGCAGTCTAAGGGAGTCCTCCTACAATGAGCAGTTCTTC. Its translation is CASSLRESSYNEQFF. The V and J genes are TRBV12-3 or TRBV12-4 and TRBJ2-1; D perhaps matches TRBD2 (5 bases). This CDR3 region has 15 residues. Trimming took 5 bases from V and 0 from J, leaving 11 bases between them.

This clonotype has a count of ten or more. The gene calls are TRBV20-1 and TRBJ1-3, with a possible D match to TRBD1 (6 bases). This CDR3 has 18 residues. Germline loops: CDR1 DFQATT, CDR2 SNEGSKA (reference sequence). V lost 4 bases and J lost 0, with 22 bases in between. CDR3 sequence reads: CSAKNGGIDRNSGNTIYF. CDR3 DNA: TGCAGTGCTAAAAACGGGGGGATTGACAGGAACTCTGGAAACACCATATATTTT.

This clonotype was counted at least ten times. V usage is TRBV29-1 and J usage is TRBJ2-3; D is perhaps TRBD2 (6 bases). V gave up 4 bases and J gave up 3 bases, with 8 bases separating them. This CDR3 has 12 residues. Per the germline V gene, CDR1 is SQVTM and CDR2 is ANQGSEA. This CDR3 is CSVGGRTDTQYF. CDR3 DNA sequence: TGCAGCGTTGGAGGGAGGACAGATACGCAGTATTTT.